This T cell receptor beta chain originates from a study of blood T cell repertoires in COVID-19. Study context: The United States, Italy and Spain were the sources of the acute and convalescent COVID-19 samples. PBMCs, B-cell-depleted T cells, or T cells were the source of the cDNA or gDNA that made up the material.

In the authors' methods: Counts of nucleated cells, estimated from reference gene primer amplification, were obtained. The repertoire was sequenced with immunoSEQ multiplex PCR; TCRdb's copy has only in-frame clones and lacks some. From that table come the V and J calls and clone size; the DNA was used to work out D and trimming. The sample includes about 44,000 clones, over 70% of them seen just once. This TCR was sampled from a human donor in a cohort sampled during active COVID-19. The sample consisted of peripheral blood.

The CDR3 spells CASSRKYWTMHNEQFF. DNA for the CDR3: TGTGCCAGCAGTCGAAAGTACTGGACTATGCACAATGAGCAGTTCTTC. The chain joins TRBV7-3 to TRBJ2-1, with D perhaps TRBD2 (6 bases). Trimming removed 6 bases at V and 5 bases at J, with 20 bases between. The CDR3 extends over 16 amino acids. CDR1 is SGHTA, CDR2 FQGTGA, per germline. The full variable domain, with the rest looked up from reference TRBV7-3 and TRBJ2-1, is GAGVSQTPSNKVTEKGKYVELRCDPISGHTALYWYRQSLGQGPEFLIYFQGTGAADDSGLPNDRFFAVRPEGSVSTLKIQRTERGDSAVYLCASSRKYWTMHNEQFFGPGTRLTVL.